This is a list of T cell receptor beta chains from one sample in a study of T cell responses to AZD1222 COVID-19 vaccine. Only in-frame clones appear in the TCRdb table, and some are missing; sequencing was by immunoSEQ multiplex PCR. The repertoire holds roughly 100,000 clones, with about 88% as singletons. This specimen consisted of peripheral blood, obtained on day 0 of AZD1222 vaccination. These receptors originate from an adult in good health. CDR3s include the opening cysteine and the closing phenylalanine or tryptophan. Fields, in order: CDR3 DNA, CDR3 protein, clone size, D gene, V gene, J gene. The D gene is left open where the match is weak. Clone size is shown for a subset of rows, as once, few, many or a class of expanded clone.

TGTGCCAGCAGCCCTTTAACAGGGGCGCGGGGCAATGAGCAGTTCTTC	CASSPLTGARGNEQFF	once	.	TRBV3-1/TRBV3-2	TRBJ2-1
TGCGCCAGCAGCCAAGAGCTGGGCAACTATGGCTACACCTTC	CASSQELGNYGYTF	.	.	TRBV4-3	TRBJ1-2
TGTGCCAGCAGCTTGCAGGGGGTGGGTTCACCCCTCCACTTT	CASSLQGVGSPLHF	once	TRBD1	TRBV5-5	TRBJ1-6
TGTGCCAGCAGCCATGAAACAGGGAACGAGCAGTACTTC	CASSHETGNEQYF	.	.	TRBV4-2	TRBJ2-7
TGTGCCAGCAGCCCCTCTATCTTTCGAGGTTACGAGCAGTACTTC	CASSPSIFRGYEQYF	few	.	TRBV4-2	TRBJ2-7
TGTGCCAGCAGCCCTGGGGGGAGCGGGACCGCCGGGGAGCTGTTTTTT	CASSPGGSGTAGELFF	.	TRBD2	TRBV7-8	TRBJ2-2
TGTGCCAGCAGTGAGAGCCAGGGTCAACATTCACCCCTCCACTTT	CASSESQGQHSPLHF	.	.	TRBV6-1	TRBJ1-6
TGTGCCAGCAGCCAAGACCCTAGCAATCAGCCCCAGCATTTT	CASSQDPSNQPQHF	.	.	TRBV3-1/TRBV3-2	TRBJ1-5
TGTGCCAGTAGTCCGTGGACACAGAACACCGGGGAGCTGTTTTTT	CASSPWTQNTGELFF	.	.	TRBV19	TRBJ2-2
TGTGCCAGCAGCTTAGGGTCGGCGGGGATGAGCTCCTACGAGCAGTACTTC	CASSLGSAGMSSYEQYF	.	.	TRBV11-2	TRBJ2-7
TGTGCCAGCAGCTTACAGGGAGGGCGAGATACCGGGGAGCTGTTTTTT	CASSLQGGRDTGELFF	.	.	TRBV5-4	TRBJ2-2
TGTGCCAGCAGTGAGAAGACACAAAGCAATCAGCCCCAGCATTTT	CASSEKTQSNQPQHF	.	.	TRBV2	TRBJ1-5